These T cell receptor beta chains were read from a single sample in a study of OX40 agonist ivuxolimab in advanced cancers. The method was immunoSEQ multiplex PCR; TCRdb's version includes in-frame clones alone and lacks a portion of them. The data show 60,000 to 65,000 clones, approximately 84% seen once. The sample here was CD4+ or CD8+ T cells sorted from blood, taken in a trial of the OX40 agonist ivuxolimab. These receptors were obtained from an adult with an advanced solid tumor such as melanoma, head and neck, liver or kidney cancer. Each CDR3 is given with its conserved first and last residue. Each record gives: V gene, clone size, D gene, J gene, CDR3 protein, CDR3 DNA. D genes are given only for firm matches. Clone size is not always given. Where it is, it says once, few, many or a class for expanded clones.

>TRBV18|NA|TRBD1|TRBJ1-2
CASSDQGGADGYTF
TGTGCCAGCTCGGATCAGGGGGGAGCGGATGGCTACACCTTC
>TRBV7-9|NA|NA|TRBJ1-2
CASSLGQAANYGYTF
TGTGCCAGCAGCTTAGGCCAGGCCGCAAACTATGGCTACACCTTC
>TRBV7-6|once|NA|TRBJ2-1
CASSLGGGTTYNEQFF
TGTGCCAGCAGCTTAGGTGGGGGGACAACCTACAATGAGCAGTTCTTC
>TRBV7-2|NA|TRBD2|TRBJ2-3
CASSPGLAGGRWADTQYF
TGTGCCAGCAGTCCCGGACTAGCGGGAGGAAGATGGGCAGATACGCAGTATTTT
>TRBV20-1|NA|TRBD1|TRBJ1-2
CSPGTDYGYTF
TGCAGTCCCGGGACAGACTATGGCTACACCTTC
>TRBV7-3|NA|NA|TRBJ2-2
CASSSTPTATGELFF
TGTGCCAGCAGCTCTACCCCGACCGCTACCGGGGAGCTGTTTTTT
>TRBV19|NA|TRBD1|TRBJ1-5
CASSGTGYDNQPQHF
TGTGCCAGTTCCGGGACAGGGTACGATAATCAGCCCCAGCATTTT
>TRBV9|NA|TRBD1|TRBJ1-4
CASSVSGGNEKLFF
TGTGCCAGCAGCGTTTCAGGGGGCAATGAAAAACTGTTTTTT
>TRBV5-1|NA|TRBD1|TRBJ1-1
CASRTGGNTEAFF
TGCGCCAGCCGGACAGGGGGGAACACTGAAGCTTTCTTT
>TRBV10-3|NA|NA|TRBJ2-3
CAISGTASTDTQYF
TGTGCCATCAGTGGGACAGCCAGCACAGATACGCAGTATTTT
>TRBV19|NA|NA|TRBJ1-1
CASSSGGRQTEAFF
TGTGCCAGTAGTTCTGGGGGCAGGCAAACTGAAGCTTTCTTT
>TRBV6-1|NA|TRBD1|TRBJ1-5
CASSERRQGSLGNQPQHF
TGTGCCAGCAGTGAACGGAGACAGGGATCCCTTGGCAATCAGCCCCAGCATTTT
>TRBV5-1|NA|TRBD2|TRBJ2-1
CASSAAPSSLAVSYNEQFF
TGCGCCAGCAGCGCGGCACCCTCCTCACTAGCGGTAAGCTACAATGAGCAGTTCTTC
>TRBV5-1|once|TRBD1|TRBJ2-2
CASSLVGTGSLGELFF
TGCGCCAGCAGCTTGGTCGGGACAGGGTCATTGGGGGAGCTGTTTTTT
>TRBV5-1|few|NA|TRBJ1-1
CASSLMSAEETEAFF
TGCGCCAGCAGCTTAATGTCCGCGGAGGAAACTGAAGCTTTCTTT
>TRBV19|NA|NA|TRBJ2-2
CATKNGRTNTGELFF
TGTGCCACTAAAAACGGACGGACGAACACCGGGGAGCTGTTTTTT
>TRBV9|NA|TRBD2|TRBJ2-3
CASSPRGAGSYSTDTQYF
TGTGCCAGCAGCCCACGGGGAGCGGGGTCCTATAGCACAGATACGCAGTATTTT
>TRBV28|NA|NA|TRBJ2-7
CASSLRDEQYF
TGTGCCAGCAGTTTGAGGGACGAGCAGTACTTC
>TRBV2|NA|NA|TRBJ1-1
CASSGDADTEAFF
TGTGCCAGCAGTGGGGATGCGGACACTGAAGCTTTCTTT
>TRBV12-5|NA|TRBD2|TRBJ2-1
CASGLVGLAGFSSYNEQFF
TGTGCTAGTGGTTTGGTGGGACTAGCGGGATTTTCCTCCTACAATGAGCAGTTCTTC
>TRBV2|NA|NA|TRBJ2-7
CASNPTTVQGYEQYF
TGTGCCAGCAACCCTACGACAGTTCAGGGCTACGAGCAGTACTTC
>TRBV29-1|NA|NA|TRBJ1-1
CSVGPGWGMNTEAFF
TGCAGCGTTGGCCCCGGATGGGGAATGAACACTGAAGCTTTCTTT
>TRBV19|NA|NA|TRBJ1-2
CASSIKGVDGYTF
TGTGCCAGTAGTATAAAGGGGGTGGATGGCTACACCTTC
>TRBV5-1|NA|NA|TRBJ2-5
CASSRSPTREETQYF
TGCGCCAGCAGTCGGTCACCGACGAGGGAAGAGACCCAGTACTTC
>TRBV27|once|NA|TRBJ2-7
CASSSPLTGIYEQYF
TGTGCCAGCAGTTCTCCCTTAACAGGAATCTACGAGCAGTACTTC
>TRBV7-2|NA|TRBD1|TRBJ1-1
CASSLSSGGRTEAFF
TGTGCCAGCAGCCTTAGTTCAGGGGGCCGGACTGAAGCTTTCTTT
>TRBV7-2|few|NA|TRBJ1-2
CASSLFKGSGYTF
TGTGCCAGCAGCTTATTCAAAGGCTCTGGCTACACCTTC
>TRBV7-2|NA|TRBD1|TRBJ1-1
CASSQGAGNTEAFF
TGTGCCAGCAGCCAGGGGGCGGGAAACACTGAAGCTTTCTTT
>TRBV19|NA|NA|TRBJ1-1
CASSKGAVDTEAFF
TGTGCCAGTAGTAAAGGGGCGGTGGACACTGAAGCTTTCTTT
>TRBV7-8|NA|NA|TRBJ1-6
CASSLGGPSDPLHF
TGTGCCAGCAGCTTAGGGGGGCCCTCAGATCCCCTCCACTTT
>TRBV29-1|many|NA|TRBJ1-3
CSVELGNTIYF
TGCAGCGTTGAACTGGGAAACACCATATATTTT
>TRBV15|NA|TRBD2|TRBJ2-7
CATSRGAGGLYEQYF
TGTGCCACCAGCAGGGGAGCGGGGGGCTTATACGAGCAGTACTTC
>TRBV7-3|NA|TRBD1|TRBJ1-6
CASSLTGYNSPLHF
TGTGCCAGCAGCCTGACAGGGTATAATTCACCCCTCCACTTT
>TRBV7-9|NA|NA|TRBJ1-1
CASSIQGNTEAFF
TGTGCCAGCAGCATACAGGGGAACACTGAAGCTTTCTTT
>TRBV7-9|NA|TRBD1|TRBJ1-1
CASSLGLQGWNTEAFF
TGTGCCAGCAGCTTAGGCCTACAGGGGTGGAACACTGAAGCTTTCTTT
>TRBV27|few|NA|TRBJ2-3
CASSWIVGTDTQYF
TGTGCCAGCAGTTGGATTGTCGGCACAGATACGCAGTATTTT
>TRBV7-6|NA|TRBD2|TRBJ2-2
CASSLDTAGLANTGELFF
TGTGCCAGCAGCTTAGATACTGCCGGACTAGCGAACACCGGGGAGCTGTTTTTT
>TRBV6-1|once|NA|TRBJ2-2
CASIRTGTNTGELFF
TGTGCCAGCATCCGAACAGGCACGAACACCGGGGAGCTGTTTTTT
>TRBV7-2|once|TRBD1|TRBJ1-1
CASSLGTGKDTEAFF
TGTGCCAGCAGCTTAGGGACAGGGAAGGACACTGAAGCTTTCTTT
>TRBV5-3|NA|NA|TRBJ2-7
CARNKTEPTYEQYF
TGTGCCAGGAATAAAACAGAGCCCACCTACGAGCAGTACTTC
>TRBV5-1|NA|TRBD1|TRBJ2-2
CASSRRTGGLNTGELFF
TGCGCCAGCAGCAGAAGGACAGGGGGCCTTAACACCGGGGAGCTGTTTTTT
>TRBV7-9|NA|NA|TRBJ1-4
CASVTREDEKLFF
TGTGCCAGCGTTACAAGAGAGGATGAAAAACTGTTTTTT
>TRBV14|NA|NA|TRBJ1-6
CASSRGLDSPLHF
TGTGCCAGCAGCCGGGGTCTTGATTCACCCCTCCACTTT
>TRBV27|NA|TRBD1|TRBJ2-7
CASSPPDRGFYEQYF
TGTGCCAGCAGTCCACCGGACAGGGGGTTTTACGAGCAGTACTTC
>TRBV7-3|NA|NA|TRBJ2-1
CASSFSASSYNEQFF
TGTGCCAGCAGCTTTAGCGCGAGCTCCTACAATGAGCAGTTCTTC